This TCR beta chain was captured in a study of T cells in Graves' hyperthyroidism and ophthalmopathy. The germline V and J ends were trimmed by 6 bases and 3 bases, with 15 bases remaining between them. CDR3 length: 15 residues. Germline CDR1 is MNHGY and CDR2 is SVAAGI. Template material for amplifying TCR beta CDR3 regions consisted of RNA transcripts. First-round RT-PCR targeting the TCR CDR3 was performed with the HTBI primer set. TCRdb processed the multiplex PCR reads anew with MiXCR; each CDR3 protein has one entry. The data hold some 490,000 distinct CDR3 sequences, with about 20% observed a single time. The diagnostic basis comprised clinical symptoms, serum thyroxine and TRAb, thyroid ultrasound and orbital computed tomography.

The clonotype originates from a woman aged 65 to 85 with Graves' ophthalmopathy. The gene calls are TRBV6-9 and TRBJ1-3; unclear D gene. The sample consisted of blood. The CDR3 spells CASRNSLFGGNTIYF. The CDR3 bases are TGTGCCAGCAGGAACTCCCTTTTTGGTGGAAACACCATATATTTT.